Each of the 7 T cell receptor beta chains below was sequenced from the same sample in a study of T cells after yellow fever vaccination. MiXCR, applied by TCRdb to the 5' RACE reads, yields one record per CDR3 protein. Among 80,000 to 100,000 distinct CDR3 sequences listed, 8% to 10% were seen once. Sequencing was performed on CD8+ T cells not binding an NS4B(214-222) dextramer, sorted from PBMCs, taken around 15 days after the first yellow fever vaccination. Every receptor here comes from a man aged 18 to 35 who received the YFV17D yellow fever vaccine.

The chain couples TRBV6-2 or TRBV6-3 to TRBJ2-7; 9 positions agree with TRBD1. Germline V gives CDR1 MNHEY, CDR2 SVGEGT. V lost 1 base, J lost 3 bases, and 7 bases stayed unmatched. The CDR3 is 16 amino acids. DNA of the CDR3: TGTGCCAGCAGTTACTTTCCGACAGGGGGAAACTACGAGCAGTACTTC. It specifies CASSYFPTGGNYEQYF.

The V and J genes are TRBV4-1 and TRBJ2-7, with D possibly TRBD2 on 6 matching bases. V lost 0 bases and J lost 4, with 13 bases in between. This CDR3 has 15 residues. Germline V gene lookup returns CDR1 MGHRA and CDR2 YSYEKL. CDR3 sequence reads: CASSQDFGGNYEQYF. The DNA of the CDR3 is TGCGCCAGCAGCCAAGATTTCGGAGGGAATTACGAGCAGTACTTC.

The genes are TRBV20-1 and TRBJ1-4, with no clear D. Germline loops: CDR1 DFQATT, CDR2 SNEGSKA (reference sequence). V lost 7 bases to trimming and J lost 8 bases, with 14 bases between them. The CDR3 has 12 residues. In DNA form, the CDR3 reads TGCAGTGTCGCCGGGTCGGGAGAAAAACTGTTTTTT. This encodes CSVAGSGEKLFF.

A few counts support this clonotype. The V and J genes are TRBV7-9 and TRBJ1-1; possible D gene TRBD1, 6 bases. Germline CDR1 is SEHNR and CDR2 is FQNEAQ (reference sequence). The V end was cut by 3 bases, the J end by 11 bases, with 16 bases between. The CDR3 sequence is 13 residues long. The CDR3 sequence: CASSFPGGGGAFF. The DNA of the CDR3 is TGTGCCAGCAGCTTCCCGGGGGGCGGCGGGGCTTTCTTT. Supplemented by reference TRBV7-9 and TRBJ1-1, the full variable domain reads DTGVSQNPRHKITKRGQNVTFRCDPISEHNRLYWYRQTLGQGPEFLTYFQNEAQLEKSRLLSDRFSAERPKGSFSTLEIQRTEQGDSAMYLCASSFPGGGGAFFGQGTRLTVV.

The V call is TRBV12-3 or TRBV12-4, the J call TRBJ1-1; D is uncertain. Trimming shortened V by 2 bases and J by 5 bases, and 12 bases separated the two germline ends. This CDR3 has 14 amino acids. CDR3 DNA sequence: TGTGCCAGCAGTTTAAAGGGCGGGAGTACTGAAGCTTTCTTT. As protein: CASSLKGGSTEAFF.

The chain is built from TRBV6-5 and TRBJ1-2, with 9 bases identical to TRBD1. CDR3 length equals 15 residues. Trimming took 7 bases from V and 4 from J; bases not matched to a gene: 10. Germline CDR1 is MNHEY and CDR2 is SVGAGI. CDR3 DNA sequence: TGTGCCAGCACAAGATCCGGGACAGGGAGCTATGGCTACACCTTC. The encoded protein is CASTRSGTGSYGYTF.

The chain has TRBV7-9 and TRBJ2-7; no definite D call. Trimming removed 0 bases at V and 3 bases at J, with 12 bases between. Germline loops: CDR1 SEHNR, CDR2 FQNEAQ (reference sequence). The CDR3 is made up of 15 amino acids. The CDR3 here is CASSLANRGDYEQYV. CDR3 nucleotide sequence: TGTGCCAGCAGCTTAGCCAACAGAGGCGACTACGAGCAGTACGTC.